The clone carrying this T cell receptor (beta chain) was seen only a few times. Its antigen remains unidentified. This sample was taken from a study of cytomegalovirus exposure and HLA in healthy donors. Study-level results: The study flagged 150 to 200 TCR beta chains as cytomegalovirus-associated. The study found most TCR sequences rare, yet found some public TCRs in many donors.

Using immunoSEQ multiplex PCR, the repertoire was profiled, and TCRdb retains in-frame clones only, with some absent. The table includes roughly 70,000 clones, around 97% detected once. The source material was PBMCs. This TCR came from a woman under 30 in good health and CMV-seropositive.

CDR3 nucleotides: TGTGCCTTCGGGACAGGGGGGTCCGGCGAGCAGTTCTTC. This gives the protein CAFGTGGSGEQFF. The chain has TRBV30 and TRBJ2-1; 11 bases line up with TRBD1. CDR3 length equals 13 residues. V shed 7 bases and J 10 bases; nucleotides not matched to a gene: 9. Germline assignment: CDR1 GTSNPN and CDR2 SVGIG (reference sequence).